This TCR beta chain was sequenced in a study of CD8 T cells in ankylosing spondylitis. Overall study findings and caveats: Some of the motif variants had earlier been found in reactive arthritis patients' fluid and blood. Clones linked with disease were CD8+ and fairly uncommon in the peripheral blood. Reportedly, significant enrichment of disease-linked clones occurred in matched ankylosing spondylitis synovial fluid.

Molecular-barcoded quantitative 5'-RACE produced these TCR beta libraries. TCRdb re-derived calls from the 5' RACE reads in MiXCR, one entry per CDR3 protein. The repertoire holds around 300,000 distinct CDR3 sequences, with 20% as singletons. As concerns this clonotype: What it recognizes is unknown.

This clonotype originated in a female donor with ankylosing spondylitis or in good health (not recorded which). Sequences were obtained from blood, either unsorted or a sorted T cell fraction (not recorded which).

CDR3 region: CASSVVGDSGNTIYF. The DNA of the CDR3 is TGTGCCAGCAGCGTCGTTGGAGACTCTGGAAACACCATATATTTT. The chain is built from TRBV9 and TRBJ1-3, with D uncertain. Germline-derived CDR1 and CDR2 are SGDLS and YYNGEE. The CDR3 loop spans 15 amino acids. Trimming left V 2 bases short and J 0 bases short, with 9 bases between.